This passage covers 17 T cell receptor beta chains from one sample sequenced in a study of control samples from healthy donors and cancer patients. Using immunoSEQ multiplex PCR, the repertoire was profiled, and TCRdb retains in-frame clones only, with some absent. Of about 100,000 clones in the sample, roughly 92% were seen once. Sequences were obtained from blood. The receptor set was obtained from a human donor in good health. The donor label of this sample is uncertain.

Written as DNA, the CDR3 is TGTGCCAGCAGCGCGTTACAGGGGAGCTCTGGAAACACCATATATTTT. Translating gives CASSALQGSSGNTIYF. The chain employs TRBV9 and TRBJ1-3, with 7 bases that match TRBD1. V was clipped by 3 bases and J by 0 bases; unmatched bases: 6. The CDR3 consists of 16 residues. Per germline, CDR1 SGDLS and CDR2 YYNGEE.

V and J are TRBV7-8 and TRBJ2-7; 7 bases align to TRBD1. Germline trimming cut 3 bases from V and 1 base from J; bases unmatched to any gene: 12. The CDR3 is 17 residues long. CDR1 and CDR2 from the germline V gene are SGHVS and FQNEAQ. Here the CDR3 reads CASSFVGAGTASYEQYF. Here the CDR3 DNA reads TGTGCCAGCAGCTTCGTCGGTGCCGGGACAGCTTCCTACGAGCAGTACTTC.

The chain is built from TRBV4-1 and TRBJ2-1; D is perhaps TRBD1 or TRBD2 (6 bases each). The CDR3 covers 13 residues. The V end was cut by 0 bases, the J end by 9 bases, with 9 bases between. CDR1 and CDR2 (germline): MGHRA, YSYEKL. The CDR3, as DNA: TGCGCCAGCAGCCAAGAAGGGGGGATTGAGCAGTTCTTC. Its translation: CASSQEGGIEQFF.

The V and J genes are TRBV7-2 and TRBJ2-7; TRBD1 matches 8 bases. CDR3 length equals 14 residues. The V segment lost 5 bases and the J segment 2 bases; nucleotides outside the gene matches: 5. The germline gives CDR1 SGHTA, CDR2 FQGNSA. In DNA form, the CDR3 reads TGTGCCAGCAGCATCGCGACAGGGGCCTACGAGCAGTACGTC. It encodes CASSIATGAYEQYV.

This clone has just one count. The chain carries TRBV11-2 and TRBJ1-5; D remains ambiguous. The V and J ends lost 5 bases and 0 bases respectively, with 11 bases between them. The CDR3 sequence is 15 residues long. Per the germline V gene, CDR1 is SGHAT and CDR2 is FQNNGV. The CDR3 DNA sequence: TGTGCCAGCAGCGGACGGACTTATAGCAATCAGCCCCAGCATTTT. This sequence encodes CASSGRTYSNQPQHF.

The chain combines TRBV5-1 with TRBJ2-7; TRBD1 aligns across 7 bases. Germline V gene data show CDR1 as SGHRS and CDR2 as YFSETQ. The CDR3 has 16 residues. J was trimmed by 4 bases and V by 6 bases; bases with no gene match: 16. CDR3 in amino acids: CASKEGQVSGPYEQYF. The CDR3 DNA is TGCGCCAGCAAAGAAGGACAGGTCAGCGGCCCATACGAGCAGTACTTC.

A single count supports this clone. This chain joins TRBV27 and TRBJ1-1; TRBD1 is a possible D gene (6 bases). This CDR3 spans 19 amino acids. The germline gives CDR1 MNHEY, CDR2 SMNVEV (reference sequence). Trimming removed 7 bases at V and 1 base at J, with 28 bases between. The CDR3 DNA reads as TGTGCCAGCACCCACAGGGTCAACCCGGGGGTAATTAAGAACACTGAAGCTTTCTTT. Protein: CASTHRVNPGVIKNTEAFF.

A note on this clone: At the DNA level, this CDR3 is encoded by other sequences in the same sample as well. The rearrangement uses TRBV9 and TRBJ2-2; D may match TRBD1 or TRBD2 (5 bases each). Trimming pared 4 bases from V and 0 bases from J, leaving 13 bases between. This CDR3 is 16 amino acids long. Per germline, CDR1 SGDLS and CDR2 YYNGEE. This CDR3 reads CASSLTGDPNTGELFF. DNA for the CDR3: TGTGCCAGCAGCCTCACCGGGGACCCGAACACCGGGGAGCTGTTTTTT.

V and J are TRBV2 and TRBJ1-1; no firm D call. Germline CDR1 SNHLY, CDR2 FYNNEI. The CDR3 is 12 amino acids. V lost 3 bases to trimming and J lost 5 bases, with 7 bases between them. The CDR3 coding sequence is TGTGCCAGCAGTGATTCCATGACTGAAGCTTTCTTT. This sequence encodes CASSDSMTEAFF. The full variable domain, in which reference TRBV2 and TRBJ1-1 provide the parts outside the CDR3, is EPEVTQTPSHQVTQMGQEVILRCVPISNHLYFYWYRQILGQKVEFLVSFYNNEISEKSEIFDDQFSVERPDGSNFTLKIRSTKLEDSAMYFCASSDSMTEAFFGQGTRLTVV.

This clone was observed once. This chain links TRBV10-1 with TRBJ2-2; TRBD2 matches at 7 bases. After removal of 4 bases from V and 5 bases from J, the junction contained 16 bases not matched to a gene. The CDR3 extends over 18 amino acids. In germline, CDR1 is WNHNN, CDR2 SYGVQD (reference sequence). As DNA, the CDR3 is TGCGCCAGCAGTGGGTCCGGCGGGGAGAGCGGGGAAACCGGGGAGCTGTTTTTT. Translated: CASSGSGGESGETGELFF.

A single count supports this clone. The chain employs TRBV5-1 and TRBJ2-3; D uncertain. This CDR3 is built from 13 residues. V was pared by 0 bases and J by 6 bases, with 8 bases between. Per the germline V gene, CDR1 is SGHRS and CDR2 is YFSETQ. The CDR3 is CASSLEYGDTQYF. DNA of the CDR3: TGCGCCAGCAGCTTGGAATACGGTGATACGCAGTATTTT. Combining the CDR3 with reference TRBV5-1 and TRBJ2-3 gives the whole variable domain KAGVTQTPRYLIKTRGQQVTLSCSPISGHRSVSWYQQTPGQGLQFLFEYFSETQRNKGNFPGRFSGRQFSNSRSEMNVSTLELGDSALYLCASSLEYGDTQYFGPGTRLTVL.

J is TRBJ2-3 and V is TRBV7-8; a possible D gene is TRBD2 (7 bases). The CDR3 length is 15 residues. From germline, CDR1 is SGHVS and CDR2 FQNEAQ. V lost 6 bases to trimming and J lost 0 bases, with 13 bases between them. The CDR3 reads CASSRGAISTDTQYF. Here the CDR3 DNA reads TGTGCCAGCAGTCGGGGGGCCATAAGCACAGATACGCAGTATTTT.

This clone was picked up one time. CDR3 in DNA: TGTGCCAGTAGTATTGCAGGGGAATTGGGCGAGCAGTACTTC. It encodes CASSIAGELGEQYF. The chain couples TRBV19 to TRBJ2-7; TRBD1 might be the D (6 bases). The CDR3 spans 14 residues. With 3 bases removed from V and 6 bases from J, the gap between germline ends came to 15 bases. Looked up from germline, CDR1 is LNHDA and CDR2 is SQIVND (reference sequence).

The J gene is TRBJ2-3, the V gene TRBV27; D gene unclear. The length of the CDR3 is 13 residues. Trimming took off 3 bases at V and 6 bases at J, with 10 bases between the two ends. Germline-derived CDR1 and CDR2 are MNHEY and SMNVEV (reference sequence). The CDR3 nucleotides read TGTGCCAGCAGTTTGGCGTTTAGGGATACGCAGTATTTT. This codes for CASSLAFRDTQYF.

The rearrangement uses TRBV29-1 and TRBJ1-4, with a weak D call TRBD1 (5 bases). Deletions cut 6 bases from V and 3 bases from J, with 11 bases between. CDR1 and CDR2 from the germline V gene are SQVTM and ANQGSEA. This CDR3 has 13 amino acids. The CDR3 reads CSVVPGPNEKLFF. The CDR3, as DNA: TGCAGCGTCGTCCCGGGACCTAATGAAAAACTGTTTTTT.

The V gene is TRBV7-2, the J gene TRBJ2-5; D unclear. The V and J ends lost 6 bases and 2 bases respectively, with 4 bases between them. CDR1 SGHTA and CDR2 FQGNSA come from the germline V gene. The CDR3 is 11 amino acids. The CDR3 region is CASSLQETQYF. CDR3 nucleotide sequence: TGTGCCAGCAGTCTTCAAGAGACCCAGTACTTC.

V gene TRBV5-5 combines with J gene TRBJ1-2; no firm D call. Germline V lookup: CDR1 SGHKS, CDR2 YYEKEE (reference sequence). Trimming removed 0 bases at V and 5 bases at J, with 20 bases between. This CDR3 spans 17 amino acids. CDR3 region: CASSLALTWAQRYGYTF. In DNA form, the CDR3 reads TGTGCCAGCAGCTTGGCCTTAACCTGGGCCCAAAGGTATGGCTACACCTTC.